The sequence of this T cell receptor (beta chain) was determined in a study of cytotoxic CD8 clonotypes in ibrutinib-treated CLL. Study details: Partial responses numbered around 24 and complete responses 2; after a median around 72 months, roughly 14 stayed remitted and roughly twelve progressed. Study-level points and caveats: Against age-matched healthy donors, baseline clonality ran higher and tracked circulating CD8+ T-cell counts. Clonality increased at ibrutinib response and stayed stable in sustained remission. At progression, however, it fell back toward baseline. With treatment, public clonotypes, which were uncommon, either contracted or remained stable.

V was clipped by 6 bases and J by 4 bases, with 18 bases between them. CDR3 length: 14 residues. Germline V gene lookup returns CDR1 SQVTM and CDR2 ANQGSEA. The table lists this clone with a few counts. Its antigen is undetermined. Some clones are missing from TCRdb's copy, which holds only in-frame ones; the method was immunoSEQ multiplex PCR. Of 270,000 or so clones listed, more than 70% are singletons. The specimen was PBMCs, collected at disease progression, from a patient treated with ibrutinib. The source is a human donor with chronic lymphocytic leukemia. V is TRBV29-1 and J is TRBJ1-2; no reliable D call. The CDR3 protein is CSVRLGMEGYGYTF. CDR3 bases: TGCAGCGTGCGTTTGGGGATGGAGGGCTATGGCTACACCTTC.